Shown below are 17 T cell receptor beta chains from a single sample sequenced in a study of cytomegalovirus exposure and HLA in healthy donors. This PCR relied on a set of 60 Vbeta primers and 13 Jbeta primers. Assay: immunoSEQ multiplex PCR; the TCRdb copy retains only in-frame clones and omits some. The sample consists of approximately 200,000 clones, approximately 81% of them appearing once. Source material: PBMCs. All receptors come from a human donor in good health.

The chain couples TRBV4-2 to TRBJ1-1; tentatively, D is TRBD1 (5 bases). Germline assignment: CDR1 LGHNA and CDR2 YNFKEQ. The V and J ends lost 1 base and 2 bases respectively, with 11 bases between them. The CDR3 covers 15 residues. The CDR3 DNA reads TGTGCCAGCAGCCAAGGGCCAGGGCGAAACACTGAAGCTTTCTTT. It specifies CASSQGPGRNTEAFF.

This chain uses TRBV6-1 with TRBJ2-1; a weak D match, TRBD2 (6 bases). CDR3 length: 13 residues. Per germline, CDR1 MNHNS and CDR2 SASEGT. Trimming removed 11 bases from V and 10 bases from J, with 21 bases in between. CDR3 region: CAAGGRGLGEQFF. The CDR3 DNA reads TGTGCCGCCGGAGGGCGGGGCCTGGGGGAGCAGTTCTTC.

The chain has TRBV7-9 and TRBJ2-4; a possible D gene is TRBD1 (6 bases). V shed 1 base and J shed 0 bases, with 13 bases lying between them. The CDR3 has 17 residues. CDR1 is SEHNR, CDR2 FQNEAQ, per germline (reference sequence). For the CDR3, the DNA is TGTGCCAGCAGCTTAGGGGCAGGGGAGATAGCCAAAAACATTCAGTACTTC. It encodes CASSLGAGEIAKNIQYF.

This clone was picked up a small number of times. This chain uses TRBV29-1 with TRBJ1-1, with D unresolved. Trimming left V 8 bases short and J 0 bases short, with 13 bases between. This CDR3 region has 13 residues. The germline gives CDR1 SQVTM, CDR2 ANQGSEA. The CDR3 bases are TGCAGCCTAAGCCTTCAGGTGAACACTGAAGCTTTCTTT. It yields the protein CSLSLQVNTEAFF.

In regard to this clone: A junction boundary mismatches the germline segment, possibly from a read error. Other DNA sequences in the sample encode the same CDR3. The CDR3 sequence: CATEAAPTYEQYF. The CDR3 DNA reads as TGTGCCACCGAAGCGGCGCCGACCTACGAGCAATACTTC. The chain carries TRBV28 and TRBJ2-7; D may be TRBD2 (5 bases). The CDR3 is made up of 13 amino acids. Germline CDR1 is MDHEN and CDR2 is SYDVKM.

The chain recombines TRBV18 with TRBJ2-1; a possible D gene is TRBD2 (5 bases). CDR1 and CDR2 (germline): KGHSH, LQKENI. This CDR3 is 15 amino acids long. V was pared by 2 bases and J by 9 bases, with 17 bases between. For the CDR3, the DNA is TGTGCCAGCTCACCAGGTCTAGCAGGTCCGGGTGAGCAGTTCTTC. Protein sequence: CASSPGLAGPGEQFF.

This clone occurred a few times. The chain carries TRBV30 and TRBJ1-2; D might be TRBD1 (5 bases). The germline gives CDR1 GTSNPN, CDR2 SVGIG (reference sequence). The CDR3 extends over 11 amino acids. Between the trimmed V and J ends, which lost 3 bases and 7 bases, there was a span of 9 bases. Here the CDR3 reads CAWSPTGGYTF. The CDR3 DNA is TGTGCCTGGAGCCCCACAGGTGGCTACACCTTC.

V usage is TRBV2 and J usage is TRBJ2-7; D might be TRBD1 (5 bases). The CDR3 sequence is 12 residues long. The V end lost 5 bases, the J end lost 6 bases, and 11 bases lay between the germline ends. CDR1 SNHLY and CDR2 FYNNEI come from the germline V gene. This CDR3 reads CASSQTDVEQYF. DNA for the CDR3: TGTGCCAGCAGTCAGACAGATGTCGAGCAGTACTTC.

This sequence joins TRBV5-1 and TRBJ1-2; D is uncertain. The CDR3 has 13 residues. Trimming removed 5 bases at V and 4 bases at J, with 12 bases between. Germline V gene sequence: CDR1 SGHRS, CDR2 YFSETQ. CDR3 protein: CASSPARGYGYTF. The CDR3 DNA is TGCGCCAGCAGTCCGGCCCGAGGCTATGGCTACACCTTC.

The V and J genes are TRBV4-3 and TRBJ1-3; no clear D. The CDR3 extends over 15 amino acids. Germline V lookup: CDR1 LGHNA, CDR2 YSLEER. Trimming removed 1 base from V and 0 bases from J, with 7 bases in between. The CDR3 nucleotides are TGCGCCAGCAGCCAAGGCTTGAGCTCTGGAAACACCATATATTTT. Translation: CASSQGLSSGNTIYF.

This clone was detected once. The chain links TRBV27 to TRBJ1-1, with TRBD1 matching over 8 bases. This CDR3 has 16 residues. V shed 5 bases and J 1 base; nucleotides not matched to a gene: 9. Looked up from germline, CDR1 is MNHEY and CDR2 is SMNVEV (reference sequence). The CDR3 DNA sequence: TGTGCCAGCAGTCCCCGACGACAGGGGAGGAACACTGAAGCTTTCTTT. It is translated as CASSPRRQGRNTEAFF.

The chain joins TRBV27 to TRBJ2-7; D may be TRBD2 (6 bases). From germline, CDR1 is MNHEY and CDR2 SMNVEV (reference sequence). The CDR3 spans 17 residues. Trimming removed 3 bases at V and 1 base at J, with 19 bases between. The DNA for the CDR3 is TGTGCCAGCAGTTTTGAAAATGCGGGAAGGCCATCCTACGAGCAGTACTTC. This codes for CASSFENAGRPSYEQYF.

This chain connects TRBV28 to TRBJ1-5; 7 nucleotides agree with TRBD1. Germline V gene lookup returns CDR1 MDHEN and CDR2 SYDVKM. The CDR3 spans 14 residues. Germline trimming cut 4 bases from V and 5 bases from J; bases unmatched to any gene: 5. DNA for the CDR3: TGTGCCAGCAGTTCCCCGACAGGGTATCAGCCCCAGCATTTT. Its protein is CASSSPTGYQPQHF.

This clone was detected only once. The chain employs TRBV25-1 and TRBJ2-7; TRBD1 matches at 8 bases. The V gene's germline CDR1 is MGHDK and CDR2 SYGVNS. The V and J ends lost 4 bases and 6 bases, in that order; junction bases with no gene match: 8. This CDR3 region has 14 residues. CDR3 sequence reads: CASSGDRGMGEQYF. CDR3 sequence (DNA): TGTGCCAGCAGTGGAGACAGGGGCATGGGCGAGCAGTACTTC.

This clone was found a few times. Additional DNA sequences in this sample encode the identical CDR3. The V and J genes are TRBV5-4 and TRBJ2-7, with TRBD2 matching 13 bases. This CDR3 is 14 amino acids long. V trimming: 5 bases; J trimming: 2 bases; junction bases outside the gene matches: 1. Germline CDR1 reads SGHNT; CDR2 reads YYREEE (reference sequence). For the CDR3, the DNA is TGTGCCAGCAGACTAGCGGGAGGGCCCTACGAGCAGTACTTC. It codes for CASRLAGGPYEQYF.

This clone showed up just once. The rearrangement uses TRBV28 and TRBJ1-4; 8 bases line up with TRBD1. The V segment lost 3 bases and the J segment 8 bases; nucleotides outside the gene matches: 8. The CDR3 consists of 15 residues. Per the germline V gene, CDR1 is MDHEN and CDR2 is SYDVKM. The CDR3 region has the DNA TGTGCCAGCAGTTTTGCCGGGACAGGCGGGGAAAAACTGTTTTTT. Translating gives CASSFAGTGGEKLFF. Drawing the rest from reference TRBV28 and TRBJ1-4, the complete variable domain is DVKVTQSSRYLVKRTGEKVFLECVQDMDHENMFWYRQDPGLGLRLIYFSYDVKMKEKGDIPEGYSVSREKKERFSLILESASTNQTSMYLCASSFAGTGGEKLFFGSGTQLSVL.

The genes are TRBV20-1 and TRBJ2-7; D gene ambiguous. The CDR3 covers 11 residues. Trimming pared 6 bases from V and 2 bases from J, leaving 8 bases between. CDR1 is DFQATT and CDR2 is SNEGSKA in the germline V gene (reference sequence). CDR3 coding DNA: TGCAGTGCAGCACTCACCTACGAGCAGTACTTC. Encoded protein: CSAALTYEQYF.